These 20 T cell receptor beta chains were sequenced from one sample in a study of T cell responses to AZD1222 COVID-19 vaccine. Some clones are missing from TCRdb's copy, which holds only in-frame ones; the method was immunoSEQ multiplex PCR. The table has about 170,000 clones, around nine tenths seen once. The sample here was peripheral blood, taken on day 0 of AZD1222 vaccination. Every receptor here comes from an adult in good health.

This clone has a handful of counts. The chain employs TRBV15 and TRBJ1-5, with D possibly being TRBD1 (5 bases). The V and J ends lost 1 base and 5 bases respectively, with 6 bases between them. Germline V gene lookup returns CDR1 LNHNV and CDR2 YYDKDF (reference sequence). This CDR3 spans 13 amino acids. The CDR3 nucleotides are TGTGCCACCAGCAGAGCGACAGATCAGCCCCAGCATTTT. Its translation is CATSRATDQPQHF.

The chain uses TRBV2 and TRBJ2-5, with a possible D match to TRBD2 (7 bases). This CDR3 has 15 amino acids. Trimming removed 9 bases from V and 2 bases from J, with 19 bases in between. The V gene's germline CDR1 is SNHLY and CDR2 FYNNEI. The CDR3 loop is CASGLGGGGQETQYF. The DNA of the CDR3 is TGTGCCAGTGGTCTAGGGGGAGGGGGACAAGAGACCCAGTACTTC.

Only one count was recorded for this clone. This chain links TRBV19 with TRBJ2-1; 7 bases are shared with TRBD2. Trimming took 5 bases from V and 0 from J; bases not matched to a gene: 7. There are 16 residues in the CDR3. Germline V CDR1 and CDR2: LNHDA, SQIVND (reference sequence). CDR3 in DNA: TGTGCCAGTAGTTTCCTTGGCGGGAGCTCCTACAATGAGCAGTTCTTC. Encoded protein: CASSFLGGSSYNEQFF.

The genes are TRBV5-1 and TRBJ1-1; no clear D. The CDR3 consists of 13 residues. Germline CDR1 reads SGHRS; CDR2 reads YFSETQ. Trimming pared 7 bases from V and 0 bases from J, leaving 10 bases between. The CDR3 DNA reads as TGCGCCAGCGCGAAAGAGATGAACACTGAAGCTTTCTTT. Its translation: CASAKEMNTEAFF.

This chain connects TRBV6-1 to TRBJ2-2; D ambiguous. CDR1 and CDR2 (germline): MNHNS, SASEGT. The length of the CDR3 is 15 residues. V lost 3 bases, J lost 1 base, and 9 bases lay in between. The CDR3 DNA sequence: TGTGCCAGCAGTGAGGAGACGGTGAACACCGGGGAGCTGTTTTTT. Translation: CASSEETVNTGELFF.

This chain uses TRBV10-1 with TRBJ2-1, with TRBD2 matching over 7 bases. The J segment lost 5 bases and the V segment lost 5 bases, leaving 12 bases of the junction unmatched. Germline V CDR1 and CDR2: WNHNN, SYGVQD (reference sequence). The CDR3 is 16 residues long. DNA of the CDR3: TGCGCCAGCAGTAAAACCGGGACTAAGAATAACAATGAGCAGTTCTTC. It codes for CASSKTGTKNNNEQFF.

This clone has only one observation. The rearrangement links TRBV21-1 to TRBJ1-1; the table's D gene call, TRBD1, was not cross checked with the DNA. TRBV21-1 constitutes a pseudogene. The CDR3 length is 17 residues. CDR3 sequence (DNA): TGTGCCAGCAGCAAGCGGCATGGCAGGGTTGGGGACACTGAAGCTTTCTTT. Translating gives CASSKRHGRVGDTEAFF.

The chain employs TRBV2 and TRBJ2-1; D remains unclear. The CDR3 has 14 amino acids. Germline V gene data show CDR1 as SNHLY and CDR2 as FYNNEI. V lost 6 bases, J lost 2 bases, and 11 bases lay in between. The CDR3 region has the DNA TGTGCCAGCAGGGTGGCTAGACCCTACAATGAGCAGTTCTTC. It is translated as CASRVARPYNEQFF.

The rearrangement links TRBV30 to TRBJ1-3, with D perhaps matching TRBD1 (5 bases). From germline, CDR1 is GTSNPN and CDR2 SVGIG (reference sequence). This CDR3 comprises 18 residues. Trimming removed 0 bases at V and 0 bases at J, with 18 bases between. CDR3 bases: TGTGCCTGGAGTGTACTAGATCCAGGGCCTAACTCTGGAAACACCATATATTTT. Amino acid sequence: CAWSVLDPGPNSGNTIYF.

This clone was picked up one time. The V and J genes are TRBV4-2 and TRBJ1-4; D might be TRBD1 (5 bases). Between the trimmed V and J ends, which lost 1 base and 14 bases, there was a span of 11 bases. The germline gives CDR1 LGHNA, CDR2 YNFKEQ. This CDR3 spans 12 amino acids. In nucleotides, the CDR3 is TGTGCCAGCAGCCAAGGGGGCCCTAGGCTGTTTTTT. It encodes CASSQGGPRLFF.

The gene calls are TRBV20-1 and TRBJ1-1; a weak D match, TRBD1 (6 bases). V lost 6 bases and J 4 bases, leaving 15 bases between the germline ends. The CDR3 is made up of 13 amino acids. The germline gives CDR1 DFQATT, CDR2 SNEGSKA (reference sequence). The CDR3 DNA sequence: TGCAGTGCCAGTACAGGGTTTGGCACTGAAGCTTTCTTT. Translating gives CSASTGFGTEAFF.

The gene calls are TRBV15 and TRBJ1-2, with D unclear. The V and J ends lost 5 bases and 4 bases respectively, with 8 bases between them. CDR1 is LNHNV and CDR2 is YYDKDF in the germline V gene (reference sequence). CDR3 length equals 12 residues. For the CDR3, the DNA is TGTGCCACCAGCTCAGGAGCCTATGGCTACACCTTC. Its translation is CATSSGAYGYTF.

This chain joins TRBV6-5 and TRBJ2-7; 7 positions match TRBD2. V gave up 5 bases and J gave up 3 bases; unmatched junction bases: 7. Germline loops: CDR1 MNHEY, CDR2 SVGAGI. The CDR3 has 14 amino acids. The chain's CDR3 is CASSKAGENYEQYF. The DNA of the CDR3 is TGTGCCAGCAGTAAGGCGGGGGAGAACTACGAGCAGTACTTC.

The CDR3 coding sequence is TGTGCCACCAGCAGAGATAAGGGGGCGAACACTGAAGCTTTCTTT. It is translated as CATSRDKGANTEAFF. The rearrangement uses TRBV15 and TRBJ1-1; 7 bases match TRBD1. The CDR3 totals 15 residues. Germline lookup yields CDR1 LNHNV and CDR2 YYDKDF (reference sequence). V was clipped by 0 bases and J by 1 base; unmatched bases: 2. Based on the CDR3 plus reference TRBV15 and TRBJ1-1, the full variable domain is DAMVIQNPRYQVTQFGKPVTLSCSQTLNHNVMYWYQQKSSQAPKLLFHYYDKDFNNEADTPDNFQSRRPNTSFCFLDIRSPGLGDTAMYLCATSRDKGANTEAFFGQGTRLTVV.

In this sample, this clone turned up once. This chain connects TRBV5-6 to TRBJ2-7; TRBD1 or TRBD2 may be the D gene (5 bases each). V lost 2 bases, J lost 2 bases, and 17 bases lay in between. Germline V gene lookup returns CDR1 SGHDT and CDR2 YYEEEE. The CDR3 is 16 residues long. CDR3 residues: CASSFRTSGTAYEQYF. CDR3 nucleotides: TGTGCCAGCAGCTTTAGGACGAGTGGGACGGCCTACGAGCAGTACTTC.

V usage is TRBV28 and J usage is TRBJ1-5; no clear D gene. Trimming removed 7 bases from V and 1 base from J, with 8 bases in between. Germline V gene data show CDR1 as MDHEN and CDR2 as SYDVKM. This CDR3 is 13 amino acids long. CDR3 amino acids: CASKIGSNQPQHF. The CDR3 nucleotides are TGTGCCAGCAAGATAGGAAGCAATCAGCCCCAGCATTTT.

This rearrangement joins TRBV2 to TRBJ2-7; possibly TRBD2 for D (6 bases). Germline-derived CDR1 and CDR2 are SNHLY and FYNNEI. The CDR3 totals 14 residues. With 6 bases removed from V and 2 bases from J, the gap between germline ends came to 14 bases. The CDR3 region is CASRPGLLPYEQYF. The CDR3 region has the DNA TGTGCCAGCAGGCCGGGACTTTTACCCTACGAGCAGTACTTC.

The chain couples TRBV29-1 to TRBJ1-2; 9 nucleotides line up with TRBD1. CDR1 and CDR2 (germline): SQVTM, ANQGSEA. This CDR3 region has 13 residues. Trimming at V came to 7 bases and at J to 4 bases, leaving 7 bases not matched to a gene. The DNA of the CDR3 is TGCAGCGCCTCAGACAGGGGGGGCTATGGCTACACCTTC. This gives the protein CSASDRGGYGYTF.

The chain has TRBV20-1 and TRBJ2-7; D is uncertain. The CDR3 runs 11 residues. Germline V gene data show CDR1 as DFQATT and CDR2 as SNEGSKA (reference sequence). V lost 6 bases and J lost 4, with 10 bases in between. DNA for the CDR3: TGCAGTGCCGACATCCGGTACGAGCAGTACTTC. Its protein product is CSADIRYEQYF.

The chain couples TRBV4-1 to TRBJ1-2, with 10 bases identical to TRBD1. Per the germline V gene, CDR1 is MGHRA and CDR2 is YSYEKL. Trimming removed 0 bases from V and 2 bases from J; junction bases left unmatched: 3. The CDR3 extends over 16 amino acids. The CDR3 spells CASSQDMGQGNYGYTF. CDR3 DNA sequence: TGCGCCAGCAGCCAAGATATGGGACAGGGGAACTATGGCTACACCTTC.